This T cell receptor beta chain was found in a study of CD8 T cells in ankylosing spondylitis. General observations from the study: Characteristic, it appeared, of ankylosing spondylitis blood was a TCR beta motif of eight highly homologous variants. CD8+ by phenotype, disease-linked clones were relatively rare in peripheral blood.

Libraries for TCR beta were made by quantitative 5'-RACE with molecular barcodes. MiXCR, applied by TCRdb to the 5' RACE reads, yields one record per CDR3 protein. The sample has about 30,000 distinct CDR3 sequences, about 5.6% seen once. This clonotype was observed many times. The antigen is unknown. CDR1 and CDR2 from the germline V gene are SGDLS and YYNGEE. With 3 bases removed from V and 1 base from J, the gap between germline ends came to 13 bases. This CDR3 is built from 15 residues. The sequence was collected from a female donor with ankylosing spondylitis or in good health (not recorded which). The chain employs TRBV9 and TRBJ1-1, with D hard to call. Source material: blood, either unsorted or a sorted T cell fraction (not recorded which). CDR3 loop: CASSGTGLKNTEAFF. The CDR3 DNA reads TGTGCCAGCAGCGGCACGGGGTTGAAGAACACTGAAGCTTTCTTT.